The TCR beta chain under discussion was sequenced for a study of blood T cell repertoires in COVID-19. Study-wide context: The samples span acute and convalescent COVID-19 from the United States, Italy and Spain.

Study processing details: Amplification of reference gene primers was used by the study to estimate nucleated cell counts. Sequenced by immunoSEQ multiplex PCR; TCRdb stores in-frame clones only, minus some. V and J calls plus clone size are reproduced from that table; the DNA served to infer D and trimming. The sample consists of about 180,000 clones, 83% of them appearing once. The CDR3 length is 18 residues. V was clipped by 3 bases and J by 0 bases, with 21 bases between them. Per the germline V gene, CDR1 is MNHEY and CDR2 is SMNVEV (reference sequence). During active infection, Seattle patients enrolled and were then monitored through disease.

The clonotype was recovered from a woman aged 65 to 85 with COVID-19, enrolled during active disease. The chain carries TRBV27 and TRBJ2-7, with a weak D call TRBD1 (6 bases). Sequenced material: peripheral blood. The CDR3 sequence: CASSFQTLGTLSSYEQYF. The CDR3 nucleotides read TGTGCCAGCAGTTTCCAGACCTTAGGGACACTTAGCTCCTACGAGCAGTACTTC.